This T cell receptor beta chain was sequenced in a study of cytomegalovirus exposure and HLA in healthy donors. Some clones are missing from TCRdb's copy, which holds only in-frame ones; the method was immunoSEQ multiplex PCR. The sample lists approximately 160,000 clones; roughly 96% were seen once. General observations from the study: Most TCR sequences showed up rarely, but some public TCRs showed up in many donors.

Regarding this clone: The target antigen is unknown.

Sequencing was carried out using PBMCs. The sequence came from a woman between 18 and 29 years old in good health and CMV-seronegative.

CDR3 in amino acids: CASSFTGVAGNTIYF. CDR3 sequence (DNA): TGTGCCAGCAGCTTCACAGGGGTTGCCGGAAACACCATATATTTT. This chain links TRBV27 with TRBJ1-3, with 7 bases lining up with TRBD1. V shed 6 bases, J shed 4 bases, and the junction held 9 bases outside the gene matches. The CDR3 is 15 residues long. Germline V gene sequence: CDR1 MNHEY, CDR2 SMNVEV (reference sequence).